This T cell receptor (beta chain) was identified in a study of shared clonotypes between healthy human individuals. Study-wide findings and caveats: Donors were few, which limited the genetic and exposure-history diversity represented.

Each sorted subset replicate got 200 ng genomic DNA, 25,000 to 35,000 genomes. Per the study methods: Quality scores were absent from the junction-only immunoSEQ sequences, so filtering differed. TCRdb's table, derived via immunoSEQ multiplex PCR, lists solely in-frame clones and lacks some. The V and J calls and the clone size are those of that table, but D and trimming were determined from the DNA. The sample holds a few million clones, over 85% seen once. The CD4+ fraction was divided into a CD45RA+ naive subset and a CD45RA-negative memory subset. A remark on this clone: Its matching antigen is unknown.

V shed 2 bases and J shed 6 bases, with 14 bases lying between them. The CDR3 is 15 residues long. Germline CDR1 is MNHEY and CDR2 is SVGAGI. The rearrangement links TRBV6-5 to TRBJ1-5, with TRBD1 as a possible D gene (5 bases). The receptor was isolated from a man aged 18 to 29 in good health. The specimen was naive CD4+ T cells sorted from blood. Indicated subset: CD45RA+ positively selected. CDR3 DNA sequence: TGTGCCAGCAGTTACGGACAAGGCCAGGGTCAGCCCCAGCATTTT. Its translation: CASSYGQGQGQPQHF.